This T cell receptor (beta chain) was captured by sequencing in a study of cytomegalovirus exposure and HLA in healthy donors. Study-level background: T cells numbering 150 million to 200 million yielded roughly 120 million unique TCR beta sequences in an earlier analysis.

The study ran its PCR with 60 Vbeta and 13 Jbeta primers. The assay was immunoSEQ multiplex PCR, and TCRdb's table has in-frame clones only and misses some. Of 150,000 to 200,000 clones in the sample, around three quarters were seen once. The length of the CDR3 is 18 residues. V shed 5 bases, J shed 5 bases, and the junction held 16 bases outside the gene matches. The germline V gene encodes CDR1 SGHTA and CDR2 FQGNSA. The J gene is TRBJ2-5, the V gene TRBV7-2; TRBD2 matches 11 bases. The receptor was isolated from a man aged 35 to 55 in good health and CMV-seropositive. The specimen sequenced was PBMCs. The CDR3 spells CASSGDELAGELGETQYF. For the CDR3, the DNA is TGTGCCAGCAGCGGCGACGAACTAGCGGGGGAGTTAGGGGAGACCCAGTACTTC. The full variable domain, its missing parts supplied by reference TRBV7-2 and TRBJ2-5, is GAGVSQSPSNKVTEKGKDVELRCDPISGHTALYWYRQSLGQGLEFLIYFQGNSAPDKSGLPSDRFSAERTGGSVSTLTIQRTQQEDSAVYLCASSGDELAGELGETQYFGPGTRLLVL.